The following is a T cell receptor (beta chain) sequence with its context. The sample belongs to a study of blood T cell repertoires in COVID-19. Overall study: The United States, Italy and Spain supplied acute and convalescent COVID-19 samples. Sample material is recorded as cDNA or gDNA derived from T cells, B-cell-depleted T cells, or PBMCs.

Original handling: Amplifying reference gene primers gave estimates of nucleated cell counts. Some clones are missing from TCRdb's copy, which holds only in-frame ones; the method was immunoSEQ multiplex PCR. That table gives V, J and clone size, and the DNA gave D and trimming. The table includes roughly 190,000 clones, around nine tenths detected once. The CDR3 contains 17 residues. Germline-derived CDR1 and CDR2 are LGHDT and YNNKEL (reference sequence). Trimming removed 1 base from V and 4 bases from J; junction bases left unmatched: 6. Specimen: peripheral blood. This chain uses TRBV3-1 (or the pseudogene TRBV3-2) with TRBJ2-5; 13 nucleotides match TRBD2. This clonotype was sampled from a man in his late teens or twenties with active or convalescent COVID-19. The CDR3 reads CASSQAKTSGGRETQYF. The CDR3 DNA is TGTGCCAGCAGCCAAGCAAAGACTAGCGGGGGGAGAGAGACCCAGTACTTC.